Below are 25 T cell receptor beta chains sequenced from a single sample in a study of control samples from healthy donors and cancer patients. The data were produced by immunoSEQ multiplex PCR, yet TCRdb's version contains in-frame clones alone and is incomplete. The profile shows about 92,000 clones, 82% of them singletons. Sequencing input: blood. The receptors were gathered from a woman aged 60-70 years in good health.

This clone was detected a few times. The chain is built from TRBV19 and TRBJ2-1; the match to TRBD2 covers 11 bases. The CDR3 runs 14 residues. CDR1 and CDR2 (germline): LNHDA, SQIVND (reference sequence). Trimming removed 3 bases from V and 10 bases from J; junction bases left unmatched: 5. CDR3 sequence: CASSILAGGGEQFF. The CDR3, as DNA: TGTGCCAGTAGTATCCTAGCGGGAGGTGGGGAGCAGTTCTTC.

This chain joins TRBV5-1 and TRBJ1-5; 9 bases align to TRBD1. V trimming: 4 bases; J trimming: 5 bases; junction bases outside the gene matches: 7. CDR1 is SGHRS and CDR2 is YFSETQ in the germline V gene. The CDR3 spans 15 residues. The CDR3 loop reads CASSPTGGSDQPQHF. For the CDR3, the DNA is TGCGCCAGCAGCCCTACAGGGGGCTCGGATCAGCCCCAGCATTTT.

CDR3 amino acids: CASSSSSRYNSPLHF. Written as DNA, the CDR3 is TGTGCCAGCAGCTCCTCCTCCCGTTATAATTCACCCCTCCACTTT. The chain couples TRBV7-2 to TRBJ1-6; D is unclear. V lost 4 bases and J lost 4, with 11 bases in between. The germline gives CDR1 SGHTA, CDR2 FQGNSA. CDR3 length equals 15 residues. Based on the CDR3 plus reference TRBV7-2 and TRBJ1-6, the full variable domain is GAGVSQSPSNKVTEKGKDVELRCDPISGHTALYWYRQSLGQGLEFLIYFQGNSAPDKSGLPSDRFSAERTGGSVSTLTIQRTQQEDSAVYLCASSSSSRYNSPLHFGNGTRLTVT.

The chain links TRBV28 to TRBJ1-1; the D is unclear. Germline V gene sequence: CDR1 MDHEN, CDR2 SYDVKM. The CDR3 extends over 11 amino acids. V gave up 7 bases and J gave up 1 base, with 4 bases separating them. In DNA form, the CDR3 reads TGTGCCAGCATCGGGAACACTGAAGCTTTCTTT. It encodes CASIGNTEAFF.

The table lists this clone with many counts. J is TRBJ1-2 and V is TRBV20-1; D not certain. The CDR3 is made up of 10 amino acids. Germline V gives CDR1 DFQATT, CDR2 SNEGSKA (reference sequence). The V gene lost 5 bases and the J gene lost 6 bases, with 7 bases spanning the gap. The CDR3 region has the DNA TGCAGTGCTTATTCCAATGGCTACACCTTC. Its protein is CSAYSNGYTF.

This clone was seen only a few times. J is TRBJ1-2 and V is TRBV3-1 (or the pseudogene TRBV3-2); 11 nucleotides align to TRBD1. Trimming cost V 4 bases and J 8 bases; bases outside gene matches: 6. CDR3 size: 14 residues. CDR1 is LGHDT and CDR2 is YNNKEL in the germline V gene (reference sequence). CDR3 in amino acids: CASSRTGGVGGYTF. The CDR3 DNA reads TGTGCCAGCAGCCGGACAGGGGGCGTGGGGGGCTACACCTTC.

The chain carries TRBV28 and TRBJ1-5, with D possibly TRBD1 on 6 matching bases. V lost 6 bases and J 5 bases, leaving 8 bases between the germline ends. This CDR3 has 12 amino acids. In germline, CDR1 is MDHEN, CDR2 SYDVKM. CDR3 loop: CASRGGHQPQHF. The CDR3 DNA reads TGTGCCAGCAGGGGGGGGCATCAGCCCCAGCATTTT.

This chain uses TRBV9 with TRBJ2-7, with TRBD1 identical over 7 bases. The CDR3 has 15 residues. Germline assignment: CDR1 SGDLS and CDR2 YYNGEE. Trimming cost V 2 bases and J 0 bases; bases outside gene matches: 5. The CDR3 DNA sequence: TGTGCCAGCAGCGTCCGGGACAGCTCCTCCTACGAGCAGTACTTC. Translated, it gives CASSVRDSSSYEQYF.

The chain combines TRBV4-1 with TRBJ2-5; the D gene is possibly TRBD2 (6 bases). Gene TRBJ2-7 matches the end of the DNA better, so the J call may be wrong. This CDR3 spans 14 amino acids. Germline V gives CDR1 MGHRA, CDR2 YSYEKL. The CDR3 sequence: CASRTGDPPYEQYF. DNA of the CDR3: TGCGCCAGCAGGACGGGGGATCCCCCCTACGAGCAGTACTTC.

J is TRBJ2-2 and V is TRBV7-2; no reliable D call. Germline lookup yields CDR1 SGHTA and CDR2 FQGNSA. The CDR3 consists of 14 residues. Trimming cost V 1 base and J 15 bases, with 18 bases left between them. The DNA of the CDR3 is TGTGCCAGCAGCTTAGAGTCTATGGGCACTGAAATGTTTTTT. It yields the protein CASSLESMGTEMFF.

The rearrangement uses TRBV19 and TRBJ1-5; D call uncertain. Trimming stripped 5 bases from V and 0 bases from J, with 11 bases between. The CDR3 runs to 15 residues. CDR1 LNHDA and CDR2 SQIVND come from the germline V gene (reference sequence). The CDR3 region has the DNA TGTGCCAGTAGTGCCCGACTGTATAGCAATCAGCCCCAGCATTTT. Translation gives CASSARLYSNQPQHF.

The CDR3 here is CASRIVGGLGTGELFF. The CDR3 DNA follows: TGTGCCAGCAGGATCGTGGGGGGATTAGGCACCGGGGAGCTGTTTTTT. The genes are TRBV7-8 and TRBJ2-2; perhaps TRBD2 as D (6 bases). Germline V gene sequence: CDR1 SGHVS, CDR2 FQNEAQ. The CDR3 runs 16 residues. V was shortened by 6 bases and J by 4 bases, with 18 bases between the two germline ends. Supplemented by reference TRBV7-8 and TRBJ2-2, the full variable domain reads GAGVSQSPRYKVAKRGQDVALRCDPISGHVSLFWYQQALGQGPEFLTYFQNEAQLDKSGLPSDRFFAERPEGSVSTLKIQRTQQEDSAVYLCASRIVGGLGTGELFFGEGSRLTVL.

The V gene is TRBV7-9, the J gene TRBJ2-5; TRBD2 agrees at 12 bases. Trimming cost V 4 bases and J 2 bases; bases outside gene matches: 8. There are 17 residues in the CDR3. CDR1 is SEHNR, CDR2 FQNEAQ, per germline (reference sequence). The CDR3 here is CASSSLTSGGIQETQYF. CDR3 bases: TGTGCCAGCAGCTCACTAACTAGCGGGGGGATTCAAGAGACCCAGTACTTC.

This clone is a singleton in its sample. V gene TRBV13 combines with J gene TRBJ2-3; 8 bases line up with TRBD2. Per the germline V gene, CDR1 is PRHDT and CDR2 is FYEKMQ (reference sequence). V lost 5 bases, J lost 2 bases, and 15 bases stayed unmatched. The CDR3 is 18 amino acids. CDR3 DNA sequence: TGTGCCAGCAGCCGCTTCTCCTTTGCGGGGGGAGACACAGATACGCAGTATTTT. Encoded protein: CASSRFSFAGGDTDTQYF.

Written as DNA, the CDR3 is TGTGCCAGCACCACCTGGAGCGGGGGGAACACCGGGGAGCTGTTTTTT. Amino acid sequence: CASTTWSGGNTGELFF. The rearrangement joins TRBV28 to TRBJ2-2, with 8 nucleotides matching TRBD2. The CDR3 is 16 residues long. The trim removed 7 bases at V and 1 base at J, leaving 8 bases unmatched. The V gene's germline CDR1 is MDHEN and CDR2 SYDVKM.

This chain joins TRBV2 and TRBJ2-1; 8 bases line up with TRBD1. The CDR3 totals 16 residues. The J segment lost 0 bases and the V segment lost 7 bases, leaving 8 bases of the junction unmatched. Germline-derived CDR1 and CDR2 are SNHLY and FYNNEI. In nucleotides, the CDR3 is TGTGCCAGCACCATGACAGGGGTGTTCTCCTACAATGAGCAGTTCTTC. Residues: CASTMTGVFSYNEQFF.

This sequence joins TRBV2 and TRBJ1-2; 9 bases are shared with TRBD1. The length of the CDR3 is 14 residues. Germline values: CDR1 SNHLY, CDR2 FYNNEI. Trimming took 4 bases from V and 4 from J; bases not matched to a gene: 4. The CDR3 loop is CASSGQGVGYGYTF. The CDR3 bases are TGTGCCAGCAGTGGACAGGGGGTCGGCTATGGCTACACCTTC.

This clone has a handful of counts. The V gene is TRBV14, the J gene TRBJ2-5; D unresolved. Germline CDR1 is SGHDN and CDR2 is FVKESK. The CDR3 contains 13 residues. Trimming cost V 5 bases and J 2 bases, with 9 bases left between them. The CDR3, as DNA: TGTGCCAGCAGCAGCTTCAGACAAGAGACCCAGTACTTC. This encodes CASSSFRQETQYF.

The CDR3 region has the DNA TGTGCCAGCAGACCTAACACCGGACAGTCCTATGGCTACACCTTC. Translation: CASRPNTGQSYGYTF. The rearrangement links TRBV28 to TRBJ1-2; perhaps TRBD1 as D (6 bases). The germline gives CDR1 MDHEN, CDR2 SYDVKM. Between the trimmed V and J ends, which lost 6 bases and 4 bases, there was a span of 18 bases. The CDR3 has 15 residues.

This sequence joins TRBV6-5 and TRBJ2-7; TRBD1 matches at 12 bases. The CDR3 runs 15 residues. V gave up 6 bases and J gave up 4 bases; unmatched junction bases: 7. Germline assignment: CDR1 MNHEY and CDR2 SVGAGI. The CDR3 bases are TGTGCCAGCAGGCCCGGGACAGGGGGCCAATACGAGCAGTACTTC. It specifies CASRPGTGGQYEQYF.

The rearrangement joins TRBV29-1 to TRBJ2-3, with a weak D call TRBD2 (5 bases). Germline V CDR1 and CDR2: SQVTM, ANQGSEA. The V end was cut by 5 bases, the J end by 5 bases, with 20 bases between. There are 15 residues in the CDR3. Here the CDR3 DNA reads TGCAGCGTTAGGGCTTATAGAGGGTCGGGAGATACGCAGTATTTT. Amino acids: CSVRAYRGSGDTQYF.

This chain connects TRBV19 to TRBJ2-2; 7 bases are a match to TRBD2. CDR3 length equals 14 residues. Germline CDR1 reads LNHDA; CDR2 reads SQIVND (reference sequence). V lost 7 bases to trimming and J lost 2 bases; unmatched junction nucleotides: 4. CDR3 coding DNA: TGTGCCAGTAACCAGCGGGGAAACACCGGGGAGCTGTTTTTT. Translated, it gives CASNQRGNTGELFF.

The J gene is TRBJ2-3, the V gene TRBV4-1; the match to TRBD1 covers 10 bases. Germline values: CDR1 MGHRA, CDR2 YSYEKL. V dropped 4 bases and J dropped 8; count of bases not matched to a gene: 9. This CDR3 is built from 15 residues. The CDR3 region has the DNA TGCGCCAGCAGCCTCAGTGGACAGGGGGACGGTACGCAGTATTTT. Translating it yields CASSLSGQGDGTQYF.

V usage is TRBV6-2 or TRBV6-3 and J usage is TRBJ2-7; maybe TRBD2 (6 bases). The V and J ends lost 5 bases and 5 bases respectively, with 13 bases between them. The V gene's germline CDR1 is MNHEY and CDR2 SVGEGT. The CDR3 is made up of 13 amino acids. CDR3 sequence: CASSRLREDEQYF. The CDR3 DNA follows: TGTGCCAGCAGTAGATTAAGGGAGGACGAGCAGTACTTC.

The genes are TRBV4-2 and TRBJ2-7; 9 bases agree with TRBD1. V lost 0 bases to trimming and J lost 3 bases; unmatched junction nucleotides: 6. The length of the CDR3 is 16 residues. Germline CDR1 reads LGHNA; CDR2 reads YNFKEQ. This CDR3 reads CASSQDSGTGSYEQYF. CDR3 coding DNA: TGTGCCAGCAGCCAAGACAGTGGGACAGGGAGCTACGAGCAGTACTTC.